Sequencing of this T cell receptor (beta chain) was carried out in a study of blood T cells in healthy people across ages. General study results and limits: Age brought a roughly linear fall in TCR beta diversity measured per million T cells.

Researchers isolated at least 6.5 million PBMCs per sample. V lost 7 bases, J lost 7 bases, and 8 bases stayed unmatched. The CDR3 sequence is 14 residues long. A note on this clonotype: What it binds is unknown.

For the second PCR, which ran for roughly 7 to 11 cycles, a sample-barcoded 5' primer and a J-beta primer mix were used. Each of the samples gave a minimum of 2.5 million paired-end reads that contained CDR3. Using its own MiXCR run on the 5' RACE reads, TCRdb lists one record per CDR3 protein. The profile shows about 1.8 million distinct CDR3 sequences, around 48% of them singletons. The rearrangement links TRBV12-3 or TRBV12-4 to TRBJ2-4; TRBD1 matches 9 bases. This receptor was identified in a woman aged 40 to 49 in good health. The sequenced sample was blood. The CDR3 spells CASIDTGGGNIQYF. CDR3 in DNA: TGTGCCAGCATCGATACAGGGGGCGGGAACATTCAGTACTTC.